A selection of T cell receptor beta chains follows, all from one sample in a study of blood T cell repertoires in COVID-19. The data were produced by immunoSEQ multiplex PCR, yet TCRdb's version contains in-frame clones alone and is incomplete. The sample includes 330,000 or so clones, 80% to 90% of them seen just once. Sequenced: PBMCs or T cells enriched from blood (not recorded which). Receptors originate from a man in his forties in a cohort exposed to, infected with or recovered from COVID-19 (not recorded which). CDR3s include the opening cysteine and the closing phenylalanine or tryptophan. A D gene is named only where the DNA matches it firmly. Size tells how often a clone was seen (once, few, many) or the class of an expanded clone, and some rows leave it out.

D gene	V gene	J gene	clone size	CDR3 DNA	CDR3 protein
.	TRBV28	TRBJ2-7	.	TGTGCCAGCAGTTTAGGTCAGGGGCCCTACGAGCAGTACTTC	CASSLGQGPYEQYF
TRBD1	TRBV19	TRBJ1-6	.	TGTGCCAGTAAAGTCGAGACAGGGTCTTCACCCCTCCACTTT	CASKVETGSSPLHF
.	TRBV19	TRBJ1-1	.	TGTGCCAGTAGTATCCTGGACGGCGGGGTGACTGAAGCTTTCTTT	CASSILDGGVTEAFF
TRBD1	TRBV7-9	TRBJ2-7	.	TGTGCCAGCAGCTTAGACAGGGGGTCCTACGAGCAGTACTTC	CASSLDRGSYEQYF
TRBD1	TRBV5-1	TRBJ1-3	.	TGCGCCAGCAGCCCCCAACAGGGGGCTTCTGGAAACACCATATATTTT	CASSPQQGASGNTIYF
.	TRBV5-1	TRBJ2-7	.	TGCGCCAGCAGCTACGGACAGTACCCATCCGAGCAGTACTTC	CASSYGQYPSEQYF
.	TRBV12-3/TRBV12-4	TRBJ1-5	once	TGTGCCAGCAGTTGTGACAGTCAGCCCCAGCATTTT	CASSCDSQPQHF
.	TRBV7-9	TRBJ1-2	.	TGTGCCAGCAGCGTAGACAGATCCTATGGCTACACCTTC	CASSVDRSYGYTF
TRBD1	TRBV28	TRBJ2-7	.	TGTGCCAGCATCACCACCGGGACAGGGTACGAGCAGTACTTC	CASITTGTGYEQYF
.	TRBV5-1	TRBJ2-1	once	TGCGCCAGCAGCTTGGCGGGGACTTATAACAATGAGCAGTTCTTC	CASSLAGTYNNEQFF
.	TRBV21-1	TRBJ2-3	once	TGTGCCAGCAGGCCCCCCCGAGCTCCAGGGAAGACAGATACGCAGTATTTT	CASRPPRAPGKTDTQYF
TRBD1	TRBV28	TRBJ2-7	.	TGTGCCAGCAGAACCGGGACAGGCTCCTACGAGCAGTACTTC	CASRTGTGSYEQYF
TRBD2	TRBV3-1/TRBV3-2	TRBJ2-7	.	TGTGCCAGCAGACCTTTCCGGCTAGCGGGAGTCTACGAGCAGTACTTC	CASRPFRLAGVYEQYF
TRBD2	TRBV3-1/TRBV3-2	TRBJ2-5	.	TGTGCCAGCAGCGAGCTAGCGGACCAAGAGACCCAGTACTTC	CASSELADQETQYF
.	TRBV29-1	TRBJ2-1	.	TGCAGCGTACGAGAGCGGGTTACGCTCTACAATGAGCAGTTCTTC	CSVRERVTLYNEQFF
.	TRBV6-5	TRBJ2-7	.	TGTGCCAGCACCCAATCGGCGCAGGGTTACGAGCAGTACTTC	CASTQSAQGYEQYF
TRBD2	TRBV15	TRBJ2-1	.	TGTGCCACCAGCGTTCAACTAGCGGGAGGAGAGGATGAGCAGTTCTTC	CATSVQLAGGEDEQFF
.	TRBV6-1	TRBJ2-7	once	TGTGCCAGCAGTGACCGGGGAATCTACGAGCAGTACTTC	CASSDRGIYEQYF
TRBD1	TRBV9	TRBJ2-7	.	TGTGCCAGCAGCCTCCAGGGGGACTACGAGCAGTACTTC	CASSLQGDYEQYF
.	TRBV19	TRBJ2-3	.	TGTGCCAGTAGTAGAACGGAACAGGTGCTCACAGATACGCAGTATTTT	CASSRTEQVLTDTQYF
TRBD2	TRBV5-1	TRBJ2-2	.	TGCGCCAGCAGCTTGGCGGCTAGCGGGTCGGGCGGGGAGCTGTTTTTT	CASSLAASGSGGELFF
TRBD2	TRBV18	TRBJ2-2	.	TGTGCCAGCTCACAACGGACTAGCGGGAGTATCGGGGAGCTGTTTTTT	CASSQRTSGSIGELFF
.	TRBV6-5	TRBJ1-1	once	TGTGCCAGTCGGACAGCGGGAGGGGCTGAAGCTTTCTTT	CASRTAGGAEAFF
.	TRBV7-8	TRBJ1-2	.	TGTGCCAGCAGCTTAGTTCAGACTTCGGACTATGGCTACACCTTC	CASSLVQTSDYGYTF
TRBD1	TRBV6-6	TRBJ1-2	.	TGTGCCAGCACCTCGACAGGGTTAGACTACACCTTC	CASTSTGLDYTF
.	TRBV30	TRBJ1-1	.	TGTGCCTGGATTATATTTAACACTGAAGCTTTCTTT	CAWIIFNTEAFF
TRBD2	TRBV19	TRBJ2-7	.	TGTGCCAGTAGTATAGCTAGCGGCTACGAGCAGTACTTC	CASSIASGYEQYF
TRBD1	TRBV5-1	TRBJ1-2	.	TGCGCCAGCAGCTTGGAGAGGACAGGGCGCGGCTACACCTTC	CASSLERTGRGYTF
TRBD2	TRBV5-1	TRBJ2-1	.	TGCGCCAGTGGACCGGGACTAGCGGGTTTGTATGAGCAGTTCTTC	CASGPGLAGLYEQFF
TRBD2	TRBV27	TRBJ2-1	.	TGTGCCAGCAGTCCCCGGGGGAGTAGCGGGAGAACAGATGAGCAGTTCTTC	CASSPRGSSGRTDEQFF
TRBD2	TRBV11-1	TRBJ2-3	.	TGTGCCAGCAGCCGACTAGCGGGAGCGACAGATACGCAGTATTTT	CASSRLAGATDTQYF
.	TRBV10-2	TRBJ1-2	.	TGCGCCAGCAGTGATGTCAGGGACTATGGCTACACCTTC	CASSDVRDYGYTF
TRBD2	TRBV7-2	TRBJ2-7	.	TGTGCCAGCAGCTTAGGTGGGACTAGCTCCTACGAGCAGTACTTC	CASSLGGTSSYEQYF
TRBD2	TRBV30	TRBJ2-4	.	TGTGCCGGAACCACGGGACTAGCGGGAGGTGACATTCAGTACTTC	CAGTTGLAGGDIQYF
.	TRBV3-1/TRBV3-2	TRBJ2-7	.	TGTGCCAGCAGCCAGCAACTAGTTCGCGAGCAGTACTTC	CASSQQLVREQYF
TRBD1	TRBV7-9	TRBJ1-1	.	TGTGCCAGCAGCTGGGGACAGGGGTTCACTGAAGCTTTCTTT	CASSWGQGFTEAFF
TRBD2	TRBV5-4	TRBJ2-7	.	TGTGCCAGCAGCGCGGGACTAGCGGCCCCCTACGAGCAGTACTTC	CASSAGLAAPYEQYF
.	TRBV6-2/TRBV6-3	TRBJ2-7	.	TGTGCCAGCAGTACGGCGGTTACCTACGAGCAGTACTTC	CASSTAVTYEQYF
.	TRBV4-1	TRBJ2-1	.	TGCGCCAGCAGCCAAGCGGGAGCGTCCTACAATGAGCAGTTCTTC	CASSQAGASYNEQFF
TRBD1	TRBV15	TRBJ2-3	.	TGTGCCACCAGCAGAGACCTCGGCCCAACAGGGGTGGGCACAGATACGCAGTATTTT	CATSRDLGPTGVGTDTQYF
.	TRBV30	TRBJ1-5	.	TGTGCCTGGCTGACGATGGGCGATCAGCCCCAGCATTTT	CAWLTMGDQPQHF
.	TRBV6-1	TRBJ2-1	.	TGTGCCAGCAGTGAACAGTATCAGGGGACGAATGAGCAGTTCTTC	CASSEQYQGTNEQFF
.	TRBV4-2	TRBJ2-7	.	TGTGCCAGCAGCCCCTTGGAAGGGGGTTACGAGCAGTACTTC	CASSPLEGGYEQYF